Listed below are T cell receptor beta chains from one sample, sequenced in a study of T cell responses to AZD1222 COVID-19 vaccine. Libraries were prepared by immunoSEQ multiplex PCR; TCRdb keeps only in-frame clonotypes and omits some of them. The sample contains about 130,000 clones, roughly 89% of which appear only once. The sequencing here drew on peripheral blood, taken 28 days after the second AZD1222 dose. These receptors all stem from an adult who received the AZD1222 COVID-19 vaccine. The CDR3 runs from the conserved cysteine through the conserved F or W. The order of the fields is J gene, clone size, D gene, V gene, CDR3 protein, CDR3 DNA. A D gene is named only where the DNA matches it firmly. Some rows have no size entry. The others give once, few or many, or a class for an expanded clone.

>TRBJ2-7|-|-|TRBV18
CASSRPEGGRYEQYF
TGTGCCAGCTCACGGCCCGAGGGGGGCCGGTACGAGCAGTACTTC
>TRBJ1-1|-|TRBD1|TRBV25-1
CASSGTPLSGGKNTEAFF
TGTGCCAGCAGTGGGACCCCGCTCTCAGGGGGAAAGAACACTGAAGCTTTCTTT
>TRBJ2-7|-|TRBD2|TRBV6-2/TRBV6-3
CASSTEALSGGTAYEQYF
TGTGCCAGCAGTACCGAAGCCCTAAGCGGGGGTACGGCCTACGAGCAGTACTTC
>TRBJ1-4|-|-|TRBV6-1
CASRPNLGQFEKLFF
TGTGCCAGCAGGCCTAACCTAGGACAGTTTGAAAAACTGTTTTTT
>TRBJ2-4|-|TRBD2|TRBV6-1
CASSGISGLAKNIQYF
TGTGCCAGCAGTGGAATTAGCGGGTTAGCCAAAAACATTCAGTACTTC
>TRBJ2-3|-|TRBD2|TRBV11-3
CASPTRGGPDTQYF
TGTGCCAGCCCCACCCGGGGGGGCCCAGATACGCAGTATTTT
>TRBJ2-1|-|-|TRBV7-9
CASSLMGISYNEQFF
TGTGCCAGCAGCTTAATGGGAATATCCTACAATGAGCAGTTCTTC
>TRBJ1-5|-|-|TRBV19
CASAAQGGSYNQPQHF
TGTGCCAGTGCGGCGCAGGGAGGATCATACAATCAGCCCCAGCATTTT
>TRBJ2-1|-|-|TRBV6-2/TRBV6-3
CASSYSHEQFF
TGTGCCAGCAGTTACTCCCACGAGCAGTTCTTC
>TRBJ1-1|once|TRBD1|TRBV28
CASRTGMNTEAFF
TGTGCCAGCAGGACAGGGATGAACACTGAAGCTTTCTTT
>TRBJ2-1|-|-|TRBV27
CASSVARDFYNEQFF
TGTGCCAGCAGTGTCGCCAGGGACTTCTACAATGAGCAGTTCTTC
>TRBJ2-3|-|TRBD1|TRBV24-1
CATSDRSAGTGFKDTQYF
TGTGCCACCAGTGATCGAAGCGCCGGGACAGGGTTCAAAGATACGCAGTATTTT
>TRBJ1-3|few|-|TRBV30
CAWSAGLQNTIYF
TGTGCCTGGAGTGCTGGCCTACAGAACACCATATATTTT
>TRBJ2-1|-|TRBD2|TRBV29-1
CSVSGAGDYNEQFF
TGCAGCGTTAGCGGAGCGGGAGACTACAATGAGCAGTTCTTC
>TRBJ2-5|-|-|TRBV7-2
CASSQDPRQLRETQYF
TGTGCCAGCAGCCAAGACCCCCGACAGTTAAGAGAGACCCAGTACTTC